The present T cell receptor beta chain was sequenced within a study of shared clonotypes between healthy human individuals. Deep-level assay runs were performed. Method: immunoSEQ multiplex PCR; TCRdb's copy keeps in-frame clones and lacks some. The repertoire consists of more than 2,000,000 clones, with more than 80% occurring once and the leading ten covering under 0.45%. Concerning this clone itself: Its antigen remains unidentified.

Trimming shortened V by 4 bases and J by 0 bases, and 16 bases separated the two germline ends. This CDR3 region has 18 residues. In germline, CDR1 is SEHNR, CDR2 FQNEAQ (reference sequence). Study outcomes and limitations: Naive subsets, compared against memory subsets, generally had larger estimated richness values. Clonotype sharing among donors, it was expected, would be affected by sequencing depth.

This chain links TRBV7-9 with TRBJ2-6; a possible D gene is TRBD1 (6 bases). The clonotype originates from a man between 18 and 35 years old in good health. Some clones in this sample may be carry-over from other donors' samples. The sequencing input was naive CD4+ T cells from PBMCs. Regarding subset: CD45RA+ positively selected. The CDR3 bases are TGTGCCAGCAGCTCTGGACAGCCAACGAGCTCTGGGGCCAACGTCCTGACTTTC. Residues: CASSSGQPTSSGANVLTF.